The clone carrying this TCR beta chain came up once. Per the authors' pipeline: Nucleated cell number was recorded as an estimate derived from reference gene primer amplification. The data were produced by immunoSEQ multiplex PCR, yet TCRdb's version contains in-frame clones alone and is incomplete. From that table come the V and J calls and clone size; the DNA was used to work out D and trimming. The sample contains 250,000 to 300,000 clones, about 89% of which appear only once. These data come from a study of blood T cell repertoires in COVID-19. Overall study: Collection of acute and convalescent COVID-19 samples took place in the United States, Italy and Spain. In each case, the material was cDNA or gDNA derived from T cells, B-cell-depleted T cells, or PBMCs.

The V end was cut by 2 bases, the J end by 5 bases, with 16 bases between. Germline assignment: CDR1 SGHDT and CDR2 YYEEEE. This CDR3 is 15 amino acids long. This receptor was obtained from a woman aged 55-75 years with acute or convalescent COVID-19. Sequenced sample: peripheral blood. The rearrangement joins TRBV5-6 to TRBJ1-2; the D gene is possibly TRBD1 (5 bases). The CDR3 reads CASSFGGAAGYGYTF. Written as DNA, the CDR3 is TGTGCCAGCAGCTTCGGTGGGGCCGCCGGGTATGGCTACACCTTC.